The source of this T cell receptor (beta chain) is a study of control samples from healthy donors and cancer patients. CDR1 and CDR2 (germline): KGHDR, SFDVKD. The J segment lost 7 bases and the V segment lost 2 bases, leaving 6 bases of the junction unmatched. The CDR3 has 15 residues. The repertoire was sequenced with immunoSEQ multiplex PCR; TCRdb's copy has only in-frame clones and lacks some. The table shows just over 90,000 clones, with more than 85% occurring only once. V and J are TRBV24-1 and TRBJ2-2; TRBD2 matches at 7 bases. The TCR originated in a woman in her 50s in good health. Material: blood. CDR3: CATSDSGGKRGELFF. In DNA, the CDR3 is TGTGCCACCAGTGATTCGGGAGGCAAACGCGGGGAGCTGTTTTTT.